This TCR beta chain was observed in a study of cytomegalovirus exposure and HLA in healthy donors. 60 Vbeta and 13 Jbeta primers were used in PCR. Original handling: There were about 88 million unique TCR beta chains by a later count, and approximately 11 million of them were shared. The assay was immunoSEQ multiplex PCR, and TCRdb's table has in-frame clones only and misses some. V and J calls and clone size come straight from that table; D and trimming were deduced from the DNA. The profile shows some 200,000 clones, about 84% of them singletons. This CDR3 contains 17 residues. Germline CDR1 and CDR2: SNHLY and FYNNEI. The J segment lost 1 base and the V segment lost 4 bases, leaving 11 bases of the junction unmatched.

The chain recombines TRBV2 with TRBJ1-2; TRBD1 matches 8 bases. The material sequenced was PBMCs. This clonotype was obtained from a man aged 50-60 years in good health and CMV-seronegative. CDR3 amino acids: CASSVIRDRQDNYGYTF. CDR3 DNA: TGTGCCAGCAGTGTTATCCGGGACAGGCAGGATAACTATGGCTACACCTTC.